This TCR beta chain was recorded in a study of T cells in narcolepsy. The study's findings and limits: Healthy controls reportedly lacked the autoreactive clonotypes serially found in patients' blood. Some memory CD4+ repertoires had no autoreactive clone sequences.

In the case of this clone: What it binds is unknown.

Using immunoSEQ multiplex PCR, the repertoire was profiled, and TCRdb retains in-frame clones only, with some absent. The sample records approximately 26,000 clones, roughly 86% being singletons. The TCR sequence derives from a human donor in good health. The sequenced sample consisted of memory (CD45RA-) CD4+ T cells from blood.

CDR3 amino acids: CASTLTPGPGNTIYF. The CDR3 DNA reads TGTGCCAGCACCTTGACTCCCGGGCCTGGAAACACCATATATTTT. The rearrangement joins TRBV7-8 to TRBJ1-3; no definite D call. The germline V and J ends were trimmed by 7 bases and 2 bases, with 15 bases remaining between them. Germline V gene data show CDR1 as SGHVS and CDR2 as FQNEAQ. This CDR3 is built from 15 residues.